This is a list of T cell receptor beta chains from one sample in a study of cytomegalovirus exposure and HLA in healthy donors. The method was immunoSEQ multiplex PCR; TCRdb's version includes in-frame clones alone and lacks a portion of them. Found here are some 110,000 clones, roughly three quarters of them singletons; the top ten hold 16%. Specimen: PBMCs. Receptor source: a man in his fifties or sixties in good health and CMV-seropositive. Each CDR3 is given with its conserved first and last residue. A D gene is named only where the DNA matches it firmly. For some rows the clone size is stated as once, few or many, or as a class when expanded; others skip it.

V	D	J	size	DNA	CDR3
TRBV5-1	.	TRBJ1-5	.	TGCGCCAGCAGCTGGGGCGGGGGTTACAATCAGCCCCAGCATTTT	CASSWGGGYNQPQHF
TRBV29-1	.	TRBJ1-1	few	TGCAGCGTTGTTGACAGAGAAGCTTTCTTT	CSVVDREAFF
TRBV27	TRBD1	TRBJ2-1	.	TGTGCCACCACCAAGGGGGCATCCTACAATGAGCAGTTCTTC	CATTKGASYNEQFF
TRBV5-4	.	TRBJ2-4	.	TGTGCCAGCAGCGGGACCCAGGGGGGAGCCAAAAACATTCAGTACTTC	CASSGTQGGAKNIQYF
TRBV9	.	TRBJ2-3	.	TGTGCCAGCAGCCCGAGGGGGGGGAACACAGATACGCAGTATTTT	CASSPRGGNTDTQYF
TRBV29-1	TRBD1	TRBJ2-7	.	TGCAGCGTTGGGAGTTCAGGGGACAGCAGAGAGCAGTACTTC	CSVGSSGDSREQYF
TRBV5-1	TRBD1	TRBJ2-5	once	TGCGCCAGCAGCGGGGGGGACAGGGGATACCAAGAGACCCAGTACTTC	CASSGGDRGYQETQYF
TRBV11-2	TRBD1	TRBJ1-3	.	TGTGCCAGCAGCCCTCCGGGACAGGGTGGAGGTCTTGGAAACACCATATATTTT	CASSPPGQGGGLGNTIYF
TRBV7-9	TRBD2	TRBJ2-7	.	TGTGCCAGCAGCCCCCGACTAGCGGGGTACGAGCAGTACTTC	CASSPRLAGYEQYF
TRBV2	.	TRBJ1-5	.	TGTGCCAGCAGTTACGACACCAATAGCAATCAGCCCCAGCATTTT	CASSYDTNSNQPQHF
TRBV25-1	.	TRBJ2-3	.	TGTGCCAGCAGTGGCGGGTTGGGGACAGATACGCAGTATTTT	CASSGGLGTDTQYF
TRBV6-6	TRBD1	TRBJ2-7	.	TGTGCCAGCAGTGCCGGGACAGCACTGTACGAGCAGTACTTC	CASSAGTALYEQYF
TRBV2	TRBD2	TRBJ2-7	.	TGTGCCAGTCGGACTAGCGGGAGGGCCGGCGAGCAGTACTTC	CASRTSGRAGEQYF
TRBV2	TRBD1	TRBJ1-1	.	TGTGCCAGCAGGGACAGGGGGGGGGACACTGAAGCTTTCTTT	CASRDRGGDTEAFF
TRBV4-1	TRBD2	TRBJ2-7	.	TGCGCCAGCAGCCAAGAGCCGGGACTAGCGGGGGGCAAGTGGGGTTTCGAGCAGTACTTC	CASSQEPGLAGGKWGFEQYF
TRBV2	.	TRBJ1-2	few	TGTGCCAGCAGTGTTTACAGCGGCTACACCTTC	CASSVYSGYTF
TRBV29-1	.	TRBJ2-4	once	TGCAGCGTTGAGATCGCCTACTTAGCCAAAAACATTCAGTACTTC	CSVEIAYLAKNIQYF
TRBV12-5	.	TRBJ1-2	.	TGTGCTAGTGGTTCACCCGACAGCCTATCCTATGGCTACACCTTC	CASGSPDSLSYGYTF
TRBV7-9	TRBD2	TRBJ2-7	.	TGTTCCAGCAGCTCACCACTAGCGGGGGCCCCCCACGAGCAGTACTTC	CSSSSPLAGAPHEQYF
TRBV4-3	TRBD2	TRBJ2-1	.	TGCGCCAGCAGCCAAAGCGGGGGGCCCCGTGAGAATGAGCAGTTCTTC	CASSQSGGPRENEQFF
TRBV19	TRBD1	TRBJ1-5	.	TGTGCCAGTAGTATAGATCTATGGGGACAGGGGGATCAGCCCCAGCATTTT	CASSIDLWGQGDQPQHF
TRBV2	TRBD1	TRBJ2-7	.	TGTGCCAGCAATGAGGACAGGGATGGCGAGCAGTACTTC	CASNEDRDGEQYF
TRBV10-3	.	TRBJ1-1	.	TGTGCCATCAGTGAATCGGGGGGTGAAGCTTTCTTT	CAISESGGEAFF
TRBV5-1	.	TRBJ2-7	.	TGCGCCAGCAGTTTCACAGGCGGCTCGTACGAGCAGTACTTC	CASSFTGGSYEQYF
TRBV6-6	.	TRBJ1-2	.	TGTGCCAGCATCAGAAACGGGATTTCGAACCCCTATGGCTACACCTTC	CASIRNGISNPYGYTF
TRBV4-1	.	TRBJ2-5	.	TGCGCCAGCAGCCAAGATATAACAGTTCAAGAGACCCAGTACTTC	CASSQDITVQETQYF
TRBV7-9	.	TRBJ2-3	.	TGTGCCAGCAGCCCCCAGGGCCTACCGAGCACAGATACGCAGTATTTT	CASSPQGLPSTDTQYF
TRBV11-2	.	TRBJ2-3	.	TGTGCCAGCAGCTTTAACTACTATGTCAGCACAGATACGCAGTATTTT	CASSFNYYVSTDTQYF